Presented here are 13 T cell receptor beta chains from one specimen sequenced in a study of blood T cell repertoires in COVID-19. The repertoire was sequenced with immunoSEQ multiplex PCR; TCRdb's copy has only in-frame clones and lacks some. The data contain 150,000 to 200,000 clones, 88% of them singletons. The sequenced sample was peripheral blood. The receptors shown here come from a man aged 70 or older with active or convalescent COVID-19.

The chain combines TRBV27 with TRBJ1-5; 8 bases agree with TRBD1. Germline V gene data show CDR1 as MNHEY and CDR2 as SMNVEV (reference sequence). Trimming took 4 bases from V and 6 from J; bases not matched to a gene: 20. The CDR3 extends over 19 amino acids. The CDR3 region is CASSSSTIQGARHGQPQHF. The DNA for the CDR3 is TGTGCCAGCAGTTCCTCGACGATCCAGGGGGCAAGGCATGGTCAGCCCCAGCATTTT.

This sequence joins TRBV13 and TRBJ1-1, with no clear D. Germline V gene lookup returns CDR1 PRHDT and CDR2 FYEKMQ (reference sequence). The CDR3 covers 14 residues. V was pared by 2 bases and J by 5 bases, with 12 bases between. CDR3 coding DNA: TGTGCCAGCAGCTTAAGTACTATGCGGACTGAAGCTTTCTTT. Its translation: CASSLSTMRTEAFF.

The chain employs TRBV29-1 and TRBJ2-7; 9 positions match TRBD1. The V gene end was trimmed by 7 bases and the J gene end by 1 base; junction bases not matched to a gene: 2. CDR1 is SQVTM, CDR2 ANQGSEA, per germline. This CDR3 has 12 amino acids. CDR3 DNA sequence: TGCAGCGCTGGACAGGGGTCCTACGAGCAGTACTTC. Translated, it gives CSAGQGSYEQYF.

The chain combines TRBV12-3 or TRBV12-4 with TRBJ2-2; 8 bases are a match to TRBD1. The CDR3 loop spans 13 amino acids. J was trimmed by 5 bases and V by 6 bases; bases with no gene match: 2. The CDR3 DNA is TGTGCCAGCAGAAGGACAGGGACCGGGGAGCTGTTTTTT. It translates to CASRRTGTGELFF.

In nucleotides, the CDR3 is TGTGCCAGCAGTGAAGGTTTCGGCCAAGAGACCCAGTACTTC. Protein product: CASSEGFGQETQYF. V gene TRBV2 combines with J gene TRBJ2-5, with D unresolved. This CDR3 contains 14 residues. V lost 1 base and J 1 base, leaving 7 bases between the germline ends. Germline V gives CDR1 SNHLY, CDR2 FYNNEI.

The J gene is TRBJ1-5, the V gene TRBV19; the D is unclear. This CDR3 contains 15 residues. Germline assignment: CDR1 LNHDA and CDR2 SQIVND (reference sequence). V dropped 1 base and J dropped 5 bases, with 12 bases sitting between them. The CDR3 nucleotides read TGTGCCAGTAGTATAGTTAATCCCCGAGATCAGCCCCAGCATTTT. Translating it yields CASSIVNPRDQPQHF.

The V call is TRBV9, the J call TRBJ2-3, with 8 bases fitting TRBD2. The CDR3 has 15 residues. J gave up 0 bases and V 3 bases, and 3 bases lay outside the gene matches. Per the germline V gene, CDR1 is SGDLS and CDR2 is YYNGEE. The DNA of the CDR3 is TGTGCCAGCAGCGCCGCGGGGGGAAGCACAGATACGCAGTATTTT. Encoded protein: CASSAAGGSTDTQYF.

The gene calls are TRBV5-1 and TRBJ2-7, with 8 bases matching TRBD2. With 4 bases clipped from V and 2 bases from J, the junction kept 5 bases outside the gene matches. The germline CDR1 and CDR2 sequences are SGHRS and YFSETQ. The CDR3 extends over 14 amino acids. The CDR3 loop reads CASSKSGGPYEQYF. DNA for the CDR3: TGCGCCAGCAGCAAAAGCGGGGGACCCTACGAGCAGTACTTC.

The CDR3 sequence: CSANRVETQYF. The CDR3 DNA reads as TGCAGTGCGAACAGGGTCGAGACCCAGTACTTC. V gene TRBV20-1 combines with J gene TRBJ2-5, with D possibly matching TRBD1 (6 bases). V lost 6 bases and J 5 bases, leaving 10 bases between the germline ends. Germline values: CDR1 DFQATT, CDR2 SNEGSKA (reference sequence). The CDR3 runs to 11 residues.

The sample holds a few counts of this clone. One end of the junction does not line up with germline, which may come from a read error. The rearrangement uses TRBV7-7 and TRBJ2-5, with a possible D match to TRBD2 (7 bases). The CDR3 length is 15 residues. Germline CDR1 reads SSHAT; CDR2 reads FNYEAQ (reference sequence). The CDR3 sequence is CASSWGGASRETQYF. The CDR3 region has the DNA TGTGCTAGCAGCTGGGGGGGGGCCTCCAGGGAGACCCAGTACTTC. The entire variable domain, with the rest obtained from reference TRBV7-7 and TRBJ2-5, is as follows: GAGVSQSPRYKVTKRGQDVTLRCDPISSHATLYWYQQALGQGPEFLTYFNYEAQPDKSGLPSDRFSAERPEGSISTLTIQRTEQRDSAMYRCASSWGGASRETQYFGPGTRLLVL.

This clone appeared a single time. This chain uses TRBV30 with TRBJ1-4; D unresolved. Germline-derived CDR1 and CDR2 are GTSNPN and SVGIG (reference sequence). V was trimmed by 5 bases and J by 1 base, leaving 11 bases between them. CDR3 length equals 14 residues. Here the CDR3 DNA reads TGTGCCTGGCGAAAGCCGGGAACTAATGAAAAACTGTTTTTT. Translating it yields CAWRKPGTNEKLFF.

The chain combines TRBV5-1 with TRBJ2-3; 7 bases are shared with TRBD2. This CDR3 spans 15 amino acids. J gave up 0 bases and V 4 bases, and 5 bases lay outside the gene matches. Germline V gene lookup returns CDR1 SGHRS and CDR2 YFSETQ. As DNA, the CDR3 is TGCGCCAGCAGCACCATGACTAGCAGCACAGATACGCAGTATTTT. Protein sequence: CASSTMTSSTDTQYF.

This chain links TRBV7-2 with TRBJ1-5, with 7 bases that match TRBD1. With V trimmed by 3 bases and J by 3 bases, 5 bases remained unmatched. The CDR3 runs 15 residues. Germline V lookup: CDR1 SGHTA, CDR2 FQGNSA. CDR3: CASSLGTGVNQPQHF. The CDR3, as DNA: TGTGCCAGCAGCTTGGGAACAGGGGTCAATCAGCCCCAGCATTTT. The full variable domain, in which reference TRBV7-2 and TRBJ1-5 provide the parts outside the CDR3, is GAGVSQSPSNKVTEKGKDVELRCDPISGHTALYWYRQSLGQGLEFLIYFQGNSAPDKSGLPSDRFSAERTGGSVSTLTIQRTQQEDSAVYLCASSLGTGVNQPQHFGDGTRLSIL.